This T cell receptor beta chain was retrieved from a study of T cell changes during pregnancy in multiple sclerosis. Produced via immunoSEQ multiplex PCR; TCRdb's table is partial and in-frame only. The sample consists of some 120,000 clones, approximately 90% of them appearing once. CDR1 is MDHEN, CDR2 SYDVKM, per germline. This CDR3 has 11 residues. Germline trimming cut 5 bases from V and 10 bases from J; bases unmatched to any gene: 2. The rearrangement joins TRBV28 to TRBJ1-1; 9 positions match TRBD1. The sequencing here drew on peripheral blood, taken in the third trimester of pregnancy. The receptor was isolated from a female donor with multiple sclerosis, enrolled in a pregnancy study. The CDR3 DNA follows: TGTGCCAGCAGTCCGGACAGGGGAGCTTTCTTT. Translation gives CASSPDRGAFF.